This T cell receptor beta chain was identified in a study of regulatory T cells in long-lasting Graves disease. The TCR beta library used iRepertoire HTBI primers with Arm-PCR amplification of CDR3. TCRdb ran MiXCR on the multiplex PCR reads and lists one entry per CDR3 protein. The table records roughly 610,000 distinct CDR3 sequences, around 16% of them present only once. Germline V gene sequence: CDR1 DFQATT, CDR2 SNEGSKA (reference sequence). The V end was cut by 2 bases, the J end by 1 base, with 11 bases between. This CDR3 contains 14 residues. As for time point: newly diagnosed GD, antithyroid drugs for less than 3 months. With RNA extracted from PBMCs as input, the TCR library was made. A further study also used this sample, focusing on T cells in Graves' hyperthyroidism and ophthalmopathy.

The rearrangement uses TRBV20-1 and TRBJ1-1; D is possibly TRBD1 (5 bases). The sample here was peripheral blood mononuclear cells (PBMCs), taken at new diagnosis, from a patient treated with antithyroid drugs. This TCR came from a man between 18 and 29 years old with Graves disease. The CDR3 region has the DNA TGCAGTGCTAGACCCGGGGGAGGGAACACTGAAGCTTTCTTT. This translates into CSARPGGGNTEAFF.